Listed below are T cell receptor beta chains from one sample, sequenced in a study of cytomegalovirus exposure and HLA in healthy donors. The assay was immunoSEQ multiplex PCR, and TCRdb's table has in-frame clones only and misses some. The table has more than 150,000 clones, around four fifths seen once. Sequenced input: PBMCs. The receptors here all came from a woman in her thirties in good health and CMV-seronegative. The CDR3 runs from the conserved cysteine through the conserved F or W. D genes are given only for firm matches. Only part of the rows carry a size: once, few, many, or a class if the clone is expanded.

V	size	D	J	CDR3	DNA
TRBV4-3	.	.	TRBJ2-3	CASSQDLGVLGTDTQYF	TGCGCCAGCAGCCAAGATCTAGGGGTTTTGGGCACAGATACGCAGTATTTT
TRBV7-8	few	TRBD2	TRBJ2-5	CASSPTWGGMVSQETQYF	TGTGCCAGCAGCCCTACTTGGGGGGGAATGGTATCACAAGAGACCCAGTACTTC
TRBV5-1	.	.	TRBJ2-1	CASNRGIDEQFF	TGCGCCAGCAATCGCGGAATCGATGAGCAGTTCTTC
TRBV6-1	.	TRBD1	TRBJ1-1	CASSEEHMGQGKAFF	TGTGCCAGCAGTGAAGAGCATATGGGACAGGGGAAAGCTTTCTTT
TRBV6-1	.	TRBD2	TRBJ2-2	CASSSGGASGELFF	TGTGCCAGCAGTAGCGGGGGGGCATCCGGGGAGCTGTTTTTT
TRBV7-9	.	.	TRBJ1-1	CASSLSRGEAFF	TGTGCCAGCAGCTTGTCGCGGGGTGAAGCTTTCTTT
TRBV2	.	TRBD2	TRBJ2-7	CASSEGGGGPYEQYF	TGTGCCAGCAGTGAAGGAGGCGGGGGGCCCTACGAGCAGTACTTC
TRBV7-2	.	TRBD1	TRBJ1-2	CASSPDRVRGYTF	TGTGCCAGCAGCCCCGACAGGGTTCGGGGCTACACCTTC
TRBV7-2	.	TRBD1	TRBJ2-5	CASSFNRGRETQYF	TGTGCCAGCAGCTTCAACAGGGGTAGGGAGACCCAGTACTTC
TRBV19	.	.	TRBJ1-1	CASSFTMNTEAFF	TGTGCCAGTAGCTTCACTATGAACACTGAAGCTTTCTTT
TRBV30	.	.	TRBJ1-2	CAWSVSVGGSYGYTF	TGTGCCTGGAGTGTCAGTGTGGGGGGGTCCTATGGCTACACCTTC
TRBV7-9	.	.	TRBJ1-2	CASSLSRPSGFGYTF	TGTGCCAGCAGCTTAAGTCGACCTTCAGGGTTTGGCTACACCTTC
TRBV29-1	.	TRBD1	TRBJ1-2	CSAPGTGEFGYTF	TGCAGCGCCCCCGGGACAGGGGAATTTGGCTACACCTTC
TRBV30	.	.	TRBJ2-4	CAWSPRGNIQYF	TGTGCCTGGAGCCCCAGGGGAAACATTCAGTACTTC
TRBV19	.	.	TRBJ2-7	CASSIRGDRRNEQYF	TGTGCCAGTAGTATACGGGGGGACAGGAGGAACGAGCAGTACTTC
TRBV7-3	.	.	TRBJ2-1	CASSLNPGSGYNEQFF	TGTGCCAGCAGCTTAAATCCCGGCTCAGGCTACAATGAGCAGTTCTTC
TRBV5-1	.	TRBD1	TRBJ1-2	CASSLGQGAGYTF	TGCGCCAGCAGCTTAGGACAGGGGGCTGGCTACACCTTC
TRBV19	.	.	TRBJ1-1	CASQMNTEAFF	TGTGCCAGCCAAATGAACACTGAAGCTTTCTTT
TRBV6-1	.	.	TRBJ1-2	CASSGPLRQRLLNYGYTF	TGTGCCAGCAGTGGACCCCTTAGACAGCGTTTACTCAACTATGGCTACACCTTC
TRBV28	once	TRBD2	TRBJ2-5	CASSPPGLVKETQYF	TGTGCCAGCAGTCCTCCGGGACTAGTTAAGGAGACCCAGTACTTC
TRBV6-5	.	.	TRBJ2-7	CASARVLTYEQYF	TGTGCCAGTGCGAGGGTACTGACCTACGAGCAGTACTTC
TRBV7-9	.	.	TRBJ1-3	CASSLTETGNTIYF	TGTGCCAGCAGCTTGACAGAGACTGGAAACACCATATATTTT
TRBV7-8	.	TRBD2	TRBJ2-7	CASSLVGSGGPYEQYF	TGTGCCAGCAGCTTAGTAGGTAGCGGGGGGCCCTACGAGCAGTACTTC
TRBV6-5	.	.	TRBJ1-5	CASSYSEGDNQPQHF	TGTGCCAGCAGTTACTCCGAAGGGGACAATCAGCCCCAGCATTTT
TRBV30	.	.	TRBJ1-2	CAWSVIAGDYGYTF	TGTGCCTGGAGTGTAATAGCGGGGGACTATGGCTACACCTTC
TRBV4-1	.	.	TRBJ1-1	CASSRGAEAFF	TGCGCCAGCAGCCGAGGAGCTGAAGCTTTCTTT
TRBV2	.	TRBD1	TRBJ2-7	CASTDGTGPHPYEQYF	TGTGCCAGCACCGACGGGACAGGCCCACATCCCTACGAGCAGTACTTC
TRBV30	.	TRBD2	TRBJ2-1	CAWSVGTSGRYNEQFF	TGTGCCTGGAGTGTGGGGACTAGCGGACGTTACAATGAGCAGTTCTTC
TRBV30	.	.	TRBJ2-7	CAWSGPAVYEQYF	TGTGCCTGGAGTGGCCCGGCGGTCTACGAGCAGTACTTC
TRBV5-1	.	.	TRBJ2-2	CASSLVPGPNTGELFF	TGCGCCAGCAGCTTGGTTCCAGGGCCGAACACCGGGGAGCTGTTTTTT
TRBV2	.	TRBD1	TRBJ1-1	CASSVRTGMGNTEAFF	TGTGCCAGCAGTGTAAGGACAGGGATGGGAAACACTGAAGCTTTCTTT
TRBV30	.	.	TRBJ1-4	CAWSVPGGLGEKLFF	TGTGCCTGGAGTGTACCCGGAGGTTTAGGTGAAAAACTGTTTTTT
TRBV11-2	.	.	TRBJ2-4	CASSLDIIAKNIQYF	TGTGCCAGCAGCTTGGACATTATAGCCAAAAACATTCAGTACTTC
TRBV6-5	.	.	TRBJ2-3	CASRSLGRDTQYF	TGTGCCAGCAGATCCCTAGGAAGAGATACGCAGTATTTT
TRBV30	.	TRBD1	TRBJ2-7	CAWSGIRDRGSYEQYF	TGTGCCTGGAGTGGAATCAGGGACAGGGGGTCCTACGAGCAGTACTTC
TRBV4-3	.	TRBD1	TRBJ2-7	CASSQDGRGREQYF	TGCGCCAGCAGCCAAGATGGCAGGGGGCGAGAGCAGTACTTC
TRBV2	.	.	TRBJ1-6	CASRGSRTLHF	TGTGCCAGCAGAGGGAGTAGAACCCTCCACTTT
TRBV7-9	.	.	TRBJ2-2	CASSSQVTGELFF	TGTGCCAGCAGCTCACAGGTCACCGGGGAGCTGTTTTTT
TRBV18	.	.	TRBJ1-2	CASSPRQEYNYGYTF	TGTGCCAGCTCACCAAGACAGGAGTATAACTATGGCTACACCTTC
TRBV7-9	.	.	TRBJ2-1	CASSLAGFRNNEQFF	TGTGCCAGCAGCTTAGCGGGTTTCAGGAACAATGAGCAGTTCTTC
TRBV29-1	.	.	TRBJ1-6	CSVPRLRGGSSSPLHF	TGCAGCGTCCCGCGTCTGAGGGGAGGGTCAAGTTCACCCCTCCACTTT